A single sample gave rise to the 9 T cell receptor beta chains below, sequenced in a study of T cell clonality in common variable immunodeficiency. Study-level points and caveats: Reportedly, TCR beta sequences from common variable immunodeficiency showed fewer deletions and N-nucleotide insertions.

These receptors are not linked to any known antigen. Generated by immunoSEQ multiplex PCR, the TCRdb table keeps only in-frame clones and is missing some. The sample yields approximately 29,000 clones, without any singletons. Sequencing was carried out using peripheral blood mononuclear cells. These TCRs come from a human donor with common variable immunodeficiency.

This clone was detected many times. The read comes to an end 3 residues before the CDR3 does, leaving the germline J gene to fill in the end. The genes are TRBV2 and TRBJ1-1; D not certain. The CDR3 has 12 residues. With 6 bases removed from V and 6 bases from J, the gap between germline ends came to 11 bases. The germline gives CDR1 SNHLY, CDR2 FYNNEI. CDR3 in amino acids: CASRSMGAEAFF. Incomplete CDR3 DNA: TGTGCCAGCAGGAGCATGGGCGCTGAA.

In the case of this clone: The CDR3 end falls 3 residues outside the read, so it is completed with the germline J gene. The V gene is TRBV7-8, the J gene TRBJ2-6, with D unresolved. The CDR3 loop spans 14 amino acids. Trimming stripped 4 bases from V and 0 bases from J, with 4 bases between. Germline-derived CDR1 and CDR2 are SGHVS and FQNEAQ. The CDR3 bases that were read are TGTGCCAGCAGCTACAGCTCTGGGGCCAACGTC. It codes for CASSYSSGANV. The full CDR3 is CASSYSSGANVLTF.

This clone was observed a handful of times. Coverage ceases 3 residues before the CDR3 finishes, and the germline J gene fills in the end. The J gene is TRBJ2-7, the V gene TRBV19, with D possibly matching TRBD1 (5 bases). Trimming shortened V by 1 base and J by 0 bases, and 19 bases separated the two germline ends. Germline assignment: CDR1 LNHDA and CDR2 SQIVND (reference sequence). The CDR3 loop spans 18 amino acids. The sequenced CDR3 bases are TGTGCCAGTAGTATAGTCCCTGGCGGACACTGGGCCTCCTACGAG. Its protein product is CASSIVPGGHWASYE. The entire CDR3 is CASSIVPGGHWASYEQYF.

Many counts were recorded for this clone. The CDR3 end falls 3 residues outside the read, so it is completed with the germline J gene. V usage is TRBV5-1 and J usage is TRBJ2-3, with TRBD2 as a possible D gene (6 bases). The germline V gene has CDR1 SGHRS and CDR2 YFSETQ. The CDR3 covers 17 residues. V lost 1 base and J 1 base, leaving 16 bases between the germline ends. The sequenced part of the CDR3 DNA is TGCGCCAGCAGCTTGAAGTCCGTAGCGGTCGGCACAGATACG. Its translation: CASSLKSVAVGTDT. The whole CDR3 sequence is CASSLKSVAVGTDTQYF.

This clone was recorded at least ten times. The read stops 3 residues short of the end of the CDR3; the missing end is completed from the germline J gene. V and J are TRBV30 and TRBJ1-2, with D possibly TRBD1 on 6 matching bases. Germline CDR1 is GTSNPN and CDR2 is SVGIG (reference sequence). CDR3 length equals 12 residues. This CDR3 reads CAWSVDSPGYTF. The part of the CDR3 DNA that was read is TGTGCCTGGAGTGTGGACAGTCCCGGC.

This clone was found many times. Coverage ceases 3 residues before the CDR3 finishes, and the germline J gene fills in the end. The V call is TRBV28, the J call TRBJ1-4, with D tentatively TRBD1 (6 bases). This CDR3 comprises 14 residues. V was pared by 2 bases and J by 7 bases, with 11 bases between. CDR1 and CDR2 from the germline V gene are MDHEN and SYDVKM. This CDR3 is CASSLRQGSEKLFF. CDR3 DNA (partial): TGTGCCAGCAGTTTAAGGCAGGGGAGTGAAAAA.

This clone was seen ten or more times. Sequencing ends 3 residues short of the CDR3 end; the germline J gene provides the rest. The chain recombines TRBV10-3 with TRBJ1-6, with 7 bases fitting TRBD1. The CDR3 is made up of 16 amino acids. CDR1 and CDR2 from the germline V gene are ENHRY and SYGVKD. Trimming at V came to 6 bases and at J to 5 bases, leaving 10 bases not matched to a gene. Partial CDR3 DNA: TGTGCCATCAGGCCTACCCGACAGGGCGATAATTCACCC. Residues: CAIRPTRQGDNSP. The entire CDR3 reads CAIRPTRQGDNSPLHF.

In its sample, this clone was seen a few times. The read ends 3 residues shy of where the CDR3 ends; the end is completed using the germline J gene. J is TRBJ1-6 and V is TRBV30; 7 bases align to TRBD1. CDR3 length: 15 amino acids. The germline CDR1 and CDR2 sequences are GTSNPN and SVGIG (reference sequence). Losses at the gene ends were 4 bases for V and 7 bases for J; bases not matched to a gene: 10. This CDR3 reads CAWTPGTAFNSPLHF. Partial CDR3 DNA: TGTGCCTGGACGCCAGGGACAGCATTCAATTCACCC.

This clone was seen ten or more times. The read stops 3 residues short of the end of the CDR3; the missing end is completed from the germline J gene. The chain carries TRBV18 and TRBJ2-7; a weak D match, TRBD1 (6 bases). This CDR3 is built from 14 residues. Germline V gene lookup returns CDR1 KGHSH and CDR2 LQKENI. The V gene lost 3 bases and the J gene lost 2 bases, with 11 bases spanning the gap. The CDR3 spells CASSPQDSTYEQYF. The covered CDR3 bases are TGTGCCAGCTCACCCCAGGACAGCACCTACGAG.